Below are 26 T cell receptor beta chains sequenced from a single sample in a study of shared clonotypes between healthy human individuals (dated by TCRdb to the early 2020s). The protocol used for the library was the immunoSEQ multiplex PCR assay. Entries here come from immuneACCESS through TCRdb and include only in-frame sequences with V and J called. Some clones fail to appear in such tables; in the studies checked, an unresolved V gene covers under half of the shortfall, and the cause of the remainder is unknown. This sample holds about a million clones; 70% to 85% were observed only once. The ten largest make up 0.85% to 1% of the sample. The sample was memory CD4+ T cells from PBMCs. The sample's cell subset or site label, in plain terms: CD45RA-negative fraction. These receptors came from a man in his late teens or twenties in good health. Some clones in this sample may be carry-over from other donors' samples.

The chain couples TRBV4-1 to TRBJ1-3; unclear D gene. This CDR3 region has 14 residues. CDR1 and CDR2 from the germline V gene are MGHRA and YSYEKL. V dropped 0 bases and J dropped 11 bases, with 14 bases sitting between them. The CDR3 is CASSQDGLGTPIYF. CDR3 sequence (DNA): TGCGCCAGCAGCCAAGACGGCCTCGGTACTCCCATATATTTT.

The chain carries TRBV30 and TRBJ1-1; D unresolved. There are 13 residues in the CDR3. Trimming pared 3 bases from V and 4 bases from J, leaving 12 bases between. The V gene's germline CDR1 is GTSNPN and CDR2 SVGIG (reference sequence). The CDR3 protein is CAWRASGSTEAFF. For the CDR3, the DNA is TGTGCCTGGAGGGCCAGCGGGTCCACTGAAGCTTTCTTT. The full variable domain, with the rest looked up from reference TRBV30 and TRBJ1-1, is SQTIHQWPATLVQPVGSPLSLECTVEGTSNPNLYWYRQAAGRGLQLLFYSVGIGQISSEVPQNLSASRPQDRQFILSSKKLLLSDSGFYLCAWRASGSTEAFFGQGTRLTVV.

The CDR3 reads CASSLGGTSGNTIYF. The CDR3 nucleotides are TGCGCCAGCAGCTTGGGGGGAACCTCTGGAAACACCATATATTTT. This chain links TRBV5-1 with TRBJ1-3, with D hard to call. Germline V lookup: CDR1 SGHRS, CDR2 YFSETQ. V lost 0 bases and J 0 bases, leaving 7 bases between the germline ends. The CDR3 length is 15 residues.

The rearrangement links TRBV30 to TRBJ2-5, with 10 positions matching TRBD1. The V gene end was trimmed by 7 bases and the J gene end by 3 bases; junction bases not matched to a gene: 8. This CDR3 is 14 amino acids long. CDR1 and CDR2 (germline): GTSNPN, SVGIG (reference sequence). CDR3 DNA: TGTGCCTCGGCCAGGGGGACAGGGGAAGAGACCCAGTACTTC. It translates to CASARGTGEETQYF. Variable domain in full (rest from reference TRBV30 and TRBJ2-5): SQTIHQWPATLVQPVGSPLSLECTVEGTSNPNLYWYRQAAGRGLQLLFYSVGIGQISSEVPQNLSASRPQDRQFILSSKKLLLSDSGFYLCASARGTGEETQYFGPGTRLLVL.

The chain employs TRBV6-1 and TRBJ2-3; no clear D. CDR3 size: 9 residues. Trimming left V 11 bases short and J 4 bases short, with 4 bases between. Germline CDR1 is MNHNS and CDR2 is SASEGT. This chain's CDR3 is CAVADTQYF. CDR3 bases: TGTGCCGTGGCAGATACGCAGTATTTT.

V usage is TRBV27 and J usage is TRBJ2-7, with TRBD1 identical over 8 bases. V gave up 5 bases and J gave up 0 bases; unmatched junction bases: 12. This CDR3 contains 17 residues. CDR1 MNHEY and CDR2 SMNVEV come from the germline V gene (reference sequence). The chain's CDR3 is CASSPRQGSYLSYEQYF. DNA of the CDR3: TGTGCCAGCAGTCCCAGACAGGGGTCCTACCTCTCCTACGAGCAGTACTTC.

J is TRBJ2-1 and V is TRBV5-1; 11 nucleotides line up with TRBD2. V trimming: 3 bases; J trimming: 5 bases; junction bases outside the gene matches: 4. Germline assignment: CDR1 SGHRS and CDR2 YFSETQ. The CDR3 contains 15 residues. The CDR3 reads CASSSVAGGDNEQFF. The CDR3 region has the DNA TGCGCCAGCAGCTCCGTAGCGGGAGGGGACAATGAGCAGTTCTTC. The whole variable domain, filled in from reference TRBV5-1 and TRBJ2-1, reads KAGVTQTPRYLIKTRGQQVTLSCSPISGHRSVSWYQQTPGQGLQFLFEYFSETQRNKGNFPGRFSGRQFSNSRSEMNVSTLELGDSALYLCASSSVAGGDNEQFFGPGTRLTVL.

This clone was counted once. This sequence joins TRBV30 and TRBJ1-2; D gene uncertain. The CDR3 runs to 11 residues. CDR1 is GTSNPN and CDR2 is SVGIG in the germline V gene (reference sequence). V gave up 0 bases and J gave up 8 bases, with 7 bases separating them. CDR3 sequence (DNA): TGTGCCTGGAGTGTAGAGGTCGGCTACACCTTC. Protein sequence: CAWSVEVGYTF.

This clone was seen a handful of times. CDR3 sequence (DNA): TGTGCCAGCAGCTTTTCAGCCCACCCGGGAAACACCATATATTTT. It codes for CASSFSAHPGNTIYF. The rearrangement uses TRBV5-5 and TRBJ1-3; no reliable D call. The CDR3 consists of 15 residues. The V end was cut by 2 bases, the J end by 4 bases, with 13 bases between. The germline gives CDR1 SGHKS, CDR2 YYEKEE (reference sequence).

The V gene is TRBV7-3, the J gene TRBJ1-2; D is possibly TRBD1 (6 bases). V dropped 2 bases and J dropped 6 bases, with 13 bases sitting between them. Germline CDR1 and CDR2: SGHTA and FQGTGA. This CDR3 has 14 amino acids. The CDR3 bases are TGTGCCAGCAGCTTATCTCCGGGGGCAGATGGCTACACCTTC. Translated: CASSLSPGADGYTF.

The chain carries TRBV7-8 and TRBJ2-5; 9 bases fit TRBD1. Germline trimming cut 4 bases from V and 7 bases from J; bases unmatched to any gene: 7. Germline CDR1 reads SGHVS; CDR2 reads FQNEAQ. The CDR3 is 14 residues long. CDR3 bases: TGTGCCAGCAGCTCAGGACAGGGGAGAGGGACCCAGTACTTC. Protein sequence: CASSSGQGRGTQYF.

This clone was counted only a few times. The genes are TRBV20-1 and TRBJ1-1; D is unresolved. This CDR3 has 11 residues. Trimming stripped 3 bases from V and 9 bases from J, with 11 bases between. CDR1 and CDR2 from the germline V gene are DFQATT and SNEGSKA (reference sequence). CDR3 loop: CSARAQPKAFF. As DNA, the CDR3 is TGCAGTGCTAGGGCACAGCCCAAAGCTTTCTTT.

The V gene is TRBV27, the J gene TRBJ1-2; D gene ambiguous. The length of the CDR3 is 16 residues. V was trimmed by 0 bases and J by 2 bases, leaving 13 bases between them. CDR1 is MNHEY, CDR2 SMNVEV, per germline (reference sequence). This CDR3 reads CASSLSIRGQNYGYTF. In DNA, the CDR3 is TGTGCCAGCAGTTTATCGATAAGAGGGCAGAACTATGGCTACACCTTC.

J is TRBJ1-5 and V is TRBV28; 7 nucleotides match TRBD1. The CDR3 totals 16 residues. Germline assignment: CDR1 MDHEN and CDR2 SYDVKM. The V and J ends lost 5 bases and 2 bases, in that order; junction bases with no gene match: 9. The CDR3 loop reads CASSPYRGFRNQPQHF. The CDR3 DNA reads as TGTGCCAGCAGTCCATACAGGGGTTTCCGCAATCAGCCCCAGCATTTT.

The chain carries TRBV5-1 and TRBJ1-5, with D perhaps matching TRBD1 (6 bases). Trimming cost V 0 bases and J 0 bases, with 10 bases left between them. The V gene's germline CDR1 is SGHRS and CDR2 YFSETQ. CDR3 length: 16 amino acids. In nucleotides, the CDR3 is TGCGCCAGCAGCTTGGGCCCACAGGGTAGCAATCAGCCCCAGCATTTT. Translating gives CASSLGPQGSNQPQHF.

CDR3 nucleotides: TGTGCCATCAAAGGCTTATCCTACGAGCAGTACTTC. It specifies CAIKGLSYEQYF. The chain recombines TRBV10-3 with TRBJ2-7; D unresolved. This CDR3 has 12 amino acids. Trimming pared 7 bases from V and 1 base from J, leaving 8 bases between. Germline CDR1 reads ENHRY; CDR2 reads SYGVKD.

J is TRBJ1-4 and V is TRBV11-2, with D unclear. The CDR3 is 16 amino acids. V dropped 5 bases and J dropped 0 bases, with 13 bases sitting between them. Germline assignment: CDR1 SGHAT and CDR2 FQNNGV. The CDR3 DNA is TGTGCCAGCAGCCCTCTCTTCGGGGCAACTAATGAAAAACTGTTTTTT. Translating gives CASSPLFGATNEKLFF.

The V and J genes are TRBV5-1 and TRBJ1-2, with TRBD1 matching 8 bases. Germline CDR1 is SGHRS and CDR2 is YFSETQ. The CDR3 covers 14 residues. V lost 7 bases, J lost 6 bases, and 11 bases stayed unmatched. The CDR3 DNA sequence: TGCGCCAGCCGCCCGGCAGGGGGCCTAGATGGCTACACCTTC. It codes for CASRPAGGLDGYTF. Complete variable domain (other parts from reference TRBV5-1 and TRBJ1-2): KAGVTQTPRYLIKTRGQQVTLSCSPISGHRSVSWYQQTPGQGLQFLFEYFSETQRNKGNFPGRFSGRQFSNSRSEMNVSTLELGDSALYLCASRPAGGLDGYTFGSGTRLTVV.

The CDR3 here is CASITDGDRGYNEQFF. The CDR3 nucleotides read TGCGCCAGCATAACGGACGGGGACAGGGGTTACAATGAGCAGTTCTTC. The chain has TRBV5-1 and TRBJ2-1; 10 bases agree with TRBD1. Germline assignment: CDR1 SGHRS and CDR2 YFSETQ. This CDR3 comprises 16 residues. J lost 4 bases, V lost 6 bases, and 10 bases had no gene match.

This clone was found a few times. This sample also contains other DNA sequences that code for the same CDR3. The CDR3 region is CASSSGYEQYF. In DNA, the CDR3 is TGTGCCAGCAGTTCAGGCTACGAGCAGTACTTC. The rearrangement joins TRBV28 to TRBJ2-7; no definite D call. Germline V gene sequence: CDR1 MDHEN, CDR2 SYDVKM. The CDR3 is 11 residues long. The ends were cut back, 4 bases at V and 3 bases at J, with 4 bases in the middle.

This rearrangement joins TRBV20-1 to TRBJ1-2; D gene unclear. The CDR3 runs to 11 residues. Germline V gene lookup returns CDR1 DFQATT and CDR2 SNEGSKA (reference sequence). In DNA, the CDR3 is TGCAGCCGCGCCTTCAACTATGGCTACACCTTC. This gives the protein CSRAFNYGYTF.

The chain couples TRBV6-5 to TRBJ2-5; no clear D gene. Germline V gene data show CDR1 as MNHEY and CDR2 as SVGAGI. V lost 8 bases and J 0 bases, leaving 10 bases between the germline ends. The CDR3 loop spans 13 amino acids. This CDR3 reads CASGRRYQETQYF. Here the CDR3 DNA reads TGTGCCAGCGGGCGTCGGTACCAAGAGACCCAGTACTTC.

V gene TRBV7-9 combines with J gene TRBJ1-4; D unclear. CDR1 and CDR2 (germline): SEHNR, FQNEAQ (reference sequence). V was pared by 5 bases and J by 6 bases, with 19 bases between. This CDR3 is built from 16 residues. The CDR3 coding sequence is TGTGCCAGCAGCATCCAAGGGTCCGCCGGGGATGAAAAACTGTTTTTT. Translated: CASSIQGSAGDEKLFF.

CDR3 bases: TGTGCCAGCAGCCCAGGGACAGGGGGCCTCGACGAGCAGTACTTC. It encodes CASSPGTGGLDEQYF. V gene TRBV11-3 combines with J gene TRBJ2-7; 12 bases agree with TRBD1. Trimming at V came to 5 bases and at J to 5 bases, leaving 7 bases not matched to a gene. The germline V gene has CDR1 SGHNT and CDR2 YENEEA. This CDR3 region has 15 residues.

V usage is TRBV19 and J usage is TRBJ2-1; no definite D call. Germline-derived CDR1 and CDR2 are LNHDA and SQIVND (reference sequence). Trimming removed 5 bases from V and 0 bases from J, with 8 bases in between. The CDR3 is made up of 14 amino acids. The CDR3 protein is CASSLESSYNEQFF. CDR3 nucleotide sequence: TGTGCCAGTAGTTTGGAGAGCTCCTACAATGAGCAGTTCTTC. The full variable domain, rest sourced from reference TRBV19 and TRBJ2-1, is DGGITQSPKYLFRKEGQNVTLSCEQNLNHDAMYWYRQDPGQGLRLIYYSQIVNDFQKGDIAEGYSVSREKKESFPLTVTSAQKNPTAFYLCASSLESSYNEQFFGPGTRLTVL.

This clone was detected only once. The chain employs TRBV28 and TRBJ1-5; D is unresolved. V was trimmed by 5 bases and J by 0 bases, leaving 14 bases between them. CDR3 length: 16 amino acids. Germline values: CDR1 MDHEN, CDR2 SYDVKM. This chain's CDR3 is CASSIAGRDSNQPQHF. The DNA for the CDR3 is TGTGCCAGCAGTATCGCCGGACGGGATAGCAATCAGCCCCAGCATTTT.